Listed below are T cell receptor beta chains from one sample, sequenced in a study of blood T cell repertoires in COVID-19. TCRdb's copy holds only in-frame clones and misses some; the assay was immunoSEQ multiplex PCR. The data show about 64,000 clones, more than 60% seen once. Sequencing input: peripheral blood. These receptors all come from a human donor in a cohort sampled during active COVID-19. Each CDR3 is given with its conserved first and last residue. The D gene is left open where the match is weak. For some rows the clone size is stated as once, few or many, or as a class when expanded; others skip it.

>TRBJ2-3|TRBD2|TRBV5-4|.
CASSSLRTSGSTDTQYF
TGTGCCAGCAGCTCACTCCGGACTAGCGGGAGCACAGATACGCAGTATTTT
>TRBJ2-7|TRBD2|TRBV4-3|.
CASSRLAGGDEQYF
TGCGCCAGCAGCCGATTAGCGGGAGGGGACGAGCAGTACTTC
>TRBJ1-2|TRBD1|TRBV3-1/TRBV3-2|few
CASRTGGNYGYTF
TGTGCCAGCAGGACAGGGGGCAACTATGGCTACACCTTC
>TRBJ2-1|.|TRBV3-1/TRBV3-2|few
CASSLGGGFYNEQFF
TGTGCCAGCAGCCTCGGCGGGGGCTTTTACAATGAGCAGTTCTTC
>TRBJ2-5|TRBD2|TRBV10-3|.
CAISDPGLAGVETQYF
TGTGCCATCAGTGACCCGGGACTAGCGGGAGTGGAGACCCAGTACTTC
>TRBJ1-2|TRBD1|TRBV6-5|.
CASTRDRANYGYTF
TGTGCCAGCACCCGGGACAGAGCTAACTATGGCTACACCTTC
>TRBJ2-5|.|TRBV5-4|.
CASSSLEGSTQYF
TGTGCCAGCAGTTCATTGGAGGGGTCGACCCAGTACTTC
>TRBJ1-4|TRBD1|TRBV10-3|.
CAIAPGQGIDTNEKLFF
TGTGCCATTGCACCGGGACAGGGGATAGACACTAATGAAAAACTGTTTTTT
>TRBJ2-3|TRBD1|TRBV10-2|.
CASSGGQKITDTQYF
TGCGCCAGCAGTGGGGGACAGAAGATCACAGATACGCAGTATTTT
>TRBJ2-1|TRBD2|TRBV3-1/TRBV3-2|.
CASSQGIQAGVWDNEQFF
TGTGCCAGCAGCCAAGGTATCCAAGCGGGAGTTTGGGACAATGAGCAGTTCTTC
>TRBJ2-4|TRBD1|TRBV10-1|.
CASRPGQQNIQYF
TGCGCCAGCAGGCCGGGACAGCAAAACATTCAGTACTTC
>TRBJ2-5|TRBD2|TRBV11-2|.
CASSFAGGRETQYF
TGTGCCAGCAGCTTTGCGGGAGGGCGCGAGACCCAGTACTTC
>TRBJ2-1|TRBD2|TRBV29-1|.
CSVDDSGKDNEQFF
TGCAGCGTCGATGATAGCGGGAAAGACAATGAGCAGTTCTTC
>TRBJ2-2|.|TRBV3-1/TRBV3-2|.
CASSHRSGLGGELFF
TGTGCCAGCAGCCACCGGAGCGGGTTAGGCGGGGAGCTGTTTTTT
>TRBJ1-5|TRBD1|TRBV7-2|.
CASSLGDRYSNQPQHF
TGTGCCAGCAGCTTGGGGGACAGATATAGCAATCAGCCCCAGCATTTT
>TRBJ1-2|TRBD1|TRBV28|.
CASSLTGGDGGYTF
TGTGCCAGCAGTTTGACAGGGGGAGACGGTGGCTACACCTTC
>TRBJ1-5|TRBD1|TRBV19|.
CASKDDRGVNQPQHF
TGTGCCAGCAAAGACGACAGGGGGGTAAATCAGCCCCAGCATTTT
>TRBJ1-2|.|TRBV9|.
CASSPSGSGGYTF
TGTGCCAGCAGCCCCTCGGGGTCGGGGGGCTACACCTTC
>TRBJ1-1|.|TRBV7-9|.
CASSLGKGDTEAFF
TGTGCCAGCAGCCTAGGGAAGGGAGACACTGAAGCTTTCTTT
>TRBJ1-3|TRBD1|TRBV18|.
CASSPAGGSGNTIYF
TGTGCCAGCTCACCAGCAGGGGGAAGTGGAAACACCATATATTTT
>TRBJ2-7|.|TRBV3-1/TRBV3-2|.
CASSQVRGSAYEQYF
TGTGCCAGCAGCCAGGTTCGGGGGTCGGCCTACGAGCAGTACTTC
>TRBJ1-5|TRBD1|TRBV28|.
CASSLTGVGNQPQHF
TGTGCCAGCAGTTTGACAGGGGTTGGCAATCAGCCCCAGCATTTT
>TRBJ1-2|.|TRBV5-4|once
CASMPRNGYGYTF
TGTGCCAGCATGCCCCGCAACGGCTATGGCTACACCTTC
>TRBJ2-5|.|TRBV5-1|once
CASSFGETQYF
TGCGCCAGCAGCTTCGGAGAGACCCAGTACTTC
>TRBJ1-3|.|TRBV15|.
CATSVLTGNTIYF
TGTGCCACCAGCGTACTTACTGGAAACACCATATATTTT
>TRBJ2-3|.|TRBV27|few
CASRFLGETFTDTQYF
TGTGCCAGCAGGTTTCTCGGGGAAACCTTCACAGATACGCAGTATTTT